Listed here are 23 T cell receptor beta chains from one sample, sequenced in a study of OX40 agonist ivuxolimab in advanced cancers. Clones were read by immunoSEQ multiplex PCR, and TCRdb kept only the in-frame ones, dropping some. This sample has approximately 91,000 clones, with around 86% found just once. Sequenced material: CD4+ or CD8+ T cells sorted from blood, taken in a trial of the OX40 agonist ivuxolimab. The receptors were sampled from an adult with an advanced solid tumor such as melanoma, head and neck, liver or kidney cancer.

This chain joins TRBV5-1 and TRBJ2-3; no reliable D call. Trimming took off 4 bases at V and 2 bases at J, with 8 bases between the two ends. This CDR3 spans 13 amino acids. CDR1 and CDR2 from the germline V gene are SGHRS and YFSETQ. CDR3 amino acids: CASSPGPTDTQYF. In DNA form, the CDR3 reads TGCGCCAGCAGCCCGGGCCCCACAGATACGCAGTATTTT.

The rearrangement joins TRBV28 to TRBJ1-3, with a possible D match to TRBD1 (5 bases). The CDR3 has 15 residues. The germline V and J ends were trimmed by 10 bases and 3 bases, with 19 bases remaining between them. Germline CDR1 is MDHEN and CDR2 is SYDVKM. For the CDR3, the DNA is TGTGCCACCACTAAGAGGGGACCAGGTGGAAACACCATATATTTT. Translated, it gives CATTKRGPGGNTIYF. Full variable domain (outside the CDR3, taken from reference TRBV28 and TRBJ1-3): DVKVTQSSRYLVKRTGEKVFLECVQDMDHENMFWYRQDPGLGLRLIYFSYDVKMKEKGDIPEGYSVSREKKERFSLILESASTNQTSMYLCATTKRGPGGNTIYFGEGSWLTVV.

This chain's CDR3 is CASSIASSGGAETQYF. CDR3 DNA sequence: TGTGCCAGTAGTATAGCAAGTAGCGGGGGGGCCGAGACCCAGTACTTC. The chain is built from TRBV19 and TRBJ2-5, with TRBD2 identical over 11 bases. Germline CDR1 LNHDA, CDR2 SQIVND (reference sequence). The length of the CDR3 is 16 residues. The V segment lost 1 base and the J segment 5 bases; nucleotides outside the gene matches: 6.

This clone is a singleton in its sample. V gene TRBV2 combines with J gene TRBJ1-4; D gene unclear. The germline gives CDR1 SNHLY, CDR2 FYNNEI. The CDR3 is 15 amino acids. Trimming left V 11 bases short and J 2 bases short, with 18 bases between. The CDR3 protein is CARSGVAGTNEKLFF. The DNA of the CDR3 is TGTGCCCGAAGCGGGGTGGCGGGGACTAATGAAAAACTGTTTTTT.

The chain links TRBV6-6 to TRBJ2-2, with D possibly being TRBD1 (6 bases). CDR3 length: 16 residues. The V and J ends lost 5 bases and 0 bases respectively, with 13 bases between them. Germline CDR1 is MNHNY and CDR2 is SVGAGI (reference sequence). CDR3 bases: TGTGCCAGCAGTCAACAGGGACCCTCGAACACCGGGGAGCTGTTTTTT. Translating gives CASSQQGPSNTGELFF.

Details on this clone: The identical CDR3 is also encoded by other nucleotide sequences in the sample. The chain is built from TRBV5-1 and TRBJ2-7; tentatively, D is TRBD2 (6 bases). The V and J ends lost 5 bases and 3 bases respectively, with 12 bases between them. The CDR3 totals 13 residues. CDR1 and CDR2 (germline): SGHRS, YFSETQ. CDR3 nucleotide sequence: TGCGCCAGCAGTACTGGGACTGGCTACGAGCAGTACTTC. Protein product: CASSTGTGYEQYF.

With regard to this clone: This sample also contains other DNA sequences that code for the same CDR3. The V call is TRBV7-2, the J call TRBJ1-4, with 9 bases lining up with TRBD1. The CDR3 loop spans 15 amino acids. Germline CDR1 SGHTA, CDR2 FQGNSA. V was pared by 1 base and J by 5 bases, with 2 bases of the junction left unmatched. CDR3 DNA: TGTGCCAGCAGCTTAGAGGGACAGGGAAATGAAAAACTGTTTTTT. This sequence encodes CASSLEGQGNEKLFF.

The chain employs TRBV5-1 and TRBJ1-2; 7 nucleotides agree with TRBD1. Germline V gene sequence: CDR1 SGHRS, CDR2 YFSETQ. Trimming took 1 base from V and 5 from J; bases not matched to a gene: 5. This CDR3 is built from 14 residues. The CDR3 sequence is CASSLRQGGYGYTF. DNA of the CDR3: TGCGCCAGCAGCTTGAGGCAGGGGGGTTATGGCTACACCTTC.

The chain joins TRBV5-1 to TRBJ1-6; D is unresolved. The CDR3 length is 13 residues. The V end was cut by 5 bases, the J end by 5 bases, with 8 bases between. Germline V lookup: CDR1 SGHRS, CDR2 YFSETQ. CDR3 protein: CASRRGNNSPLHF. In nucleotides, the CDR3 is TGCGCCAGCAGAAGAGGAAATAATTCACCCCTCCACTTT.

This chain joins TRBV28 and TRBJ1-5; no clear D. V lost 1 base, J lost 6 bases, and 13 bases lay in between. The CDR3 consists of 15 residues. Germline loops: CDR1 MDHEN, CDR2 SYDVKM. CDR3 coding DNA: TGTGCCAGCAGTTTATTATCGGGGAACAGTCAGCCCCAGCATTTT. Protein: CASSLLSGNSQPQHF.

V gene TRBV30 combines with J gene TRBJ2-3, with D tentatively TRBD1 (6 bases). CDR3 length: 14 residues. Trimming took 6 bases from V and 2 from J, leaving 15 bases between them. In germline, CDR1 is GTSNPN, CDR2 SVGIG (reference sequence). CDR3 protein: CACAPRGPTDTQYF. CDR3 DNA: TGTGCCTGTGCCCCCAGGGGACCCACAGATACGCAGTATTTT.

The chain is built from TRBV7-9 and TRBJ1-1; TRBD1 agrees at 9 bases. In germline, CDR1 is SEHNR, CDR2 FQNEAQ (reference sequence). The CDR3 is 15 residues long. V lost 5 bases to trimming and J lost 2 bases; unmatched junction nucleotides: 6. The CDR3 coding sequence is TGTGCCAGCAGCCTTGGGGGACAGGGTAACACTGAAGCTTTCTTT. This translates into CASSLGGQGNTEAFF.

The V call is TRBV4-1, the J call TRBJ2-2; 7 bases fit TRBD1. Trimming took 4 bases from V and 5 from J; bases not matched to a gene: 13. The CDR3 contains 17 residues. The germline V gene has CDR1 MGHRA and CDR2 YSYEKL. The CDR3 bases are TGCGCCAGCAGCCTACTACGGACAGGTGGAAGGACCGGGGAGCTGTTTTTT. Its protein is CASSLLRTGGRTGELFF.

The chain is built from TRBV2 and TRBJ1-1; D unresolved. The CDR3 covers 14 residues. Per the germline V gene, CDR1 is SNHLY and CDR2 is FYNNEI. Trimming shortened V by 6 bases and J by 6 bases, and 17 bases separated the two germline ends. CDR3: CASRDGGSSAEAFF. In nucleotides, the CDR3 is TGTGCCAGCAGGGACGGCGGTAGCTCGGCTGAAGCTTTCTTT. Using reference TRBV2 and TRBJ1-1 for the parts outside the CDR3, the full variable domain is EPEVTQTPSHQVTQMGQEVILRCVPISNHLYFYWYRQILGQKVEFLVSFYNNEISEKSEIFDDQFSVERPDGSNFTLKIRSTKLEDSAMYFCASRDGGSSAEAFFGQGTRLTVV.

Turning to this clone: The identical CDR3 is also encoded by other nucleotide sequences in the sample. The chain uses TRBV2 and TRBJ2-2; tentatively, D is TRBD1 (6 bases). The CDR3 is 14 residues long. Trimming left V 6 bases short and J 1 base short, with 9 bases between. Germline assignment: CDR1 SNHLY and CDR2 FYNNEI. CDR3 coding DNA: TGTGCCAGCAGCCGGGACATGAACACCGGGGAGCTGTTTTTT. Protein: CASSRDMNTGELFF.

The CDR3 loop is CAISESSGQGYEQYF. In nucleotides, the CDR3 is TGTGCCATCAGTGAGTCCTCGGGACAGGGGTACGAGCAGTACTTC. The V and J genes are TRBV10-3 and TRBJ2-5, with TRBD1 identical over 10 bases. TRBJ2-7 matches the DNA end more closely, so the J call is doubtful. Looked up from germline, CDR1 is ENHRY and CDR2 is SYGVKD. CDR3 size: 15 residues.

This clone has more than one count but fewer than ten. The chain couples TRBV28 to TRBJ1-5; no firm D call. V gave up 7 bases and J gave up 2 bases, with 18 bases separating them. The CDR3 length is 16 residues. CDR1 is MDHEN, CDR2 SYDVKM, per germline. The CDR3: CASIPRGSSGNQPQHF. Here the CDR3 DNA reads TGTGCCAGCATCCCCCGCGGGAGTTCCGGCAATCAGCCCCAGCATTTT.

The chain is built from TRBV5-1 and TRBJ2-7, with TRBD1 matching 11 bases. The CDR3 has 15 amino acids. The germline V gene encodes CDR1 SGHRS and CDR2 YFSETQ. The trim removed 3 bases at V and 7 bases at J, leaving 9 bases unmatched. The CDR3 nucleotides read TGCGCCAGCAGCTCCCATGGACAGGGGGCGAAGGAGCAGTACTTC. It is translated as CASSSHGQGAKEQYF.

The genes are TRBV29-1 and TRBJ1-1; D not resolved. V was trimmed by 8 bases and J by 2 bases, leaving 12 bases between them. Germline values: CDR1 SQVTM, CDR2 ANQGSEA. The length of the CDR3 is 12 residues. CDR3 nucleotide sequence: TGCAGCCTCCTGGAGGGCAACACTGAAGCTTTCTTT. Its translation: CSLLEGNTEAFF.

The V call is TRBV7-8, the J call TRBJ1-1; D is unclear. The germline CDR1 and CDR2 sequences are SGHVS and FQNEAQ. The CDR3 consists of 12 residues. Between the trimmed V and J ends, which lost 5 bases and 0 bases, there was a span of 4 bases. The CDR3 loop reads CASSRMNTEAFF. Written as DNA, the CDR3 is TGTGCCAGCAGCAGGATGAACACTGAAGCTTTCTTT.

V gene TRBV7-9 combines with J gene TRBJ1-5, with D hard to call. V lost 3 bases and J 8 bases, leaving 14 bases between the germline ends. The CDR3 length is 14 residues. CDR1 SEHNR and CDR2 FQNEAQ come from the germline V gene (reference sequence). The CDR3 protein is CASSFSRAEEPQHF. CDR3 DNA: TGTGCCAGCAGCTTCTCTAGGGCCGAGGAGCCCCAGCATTTT.

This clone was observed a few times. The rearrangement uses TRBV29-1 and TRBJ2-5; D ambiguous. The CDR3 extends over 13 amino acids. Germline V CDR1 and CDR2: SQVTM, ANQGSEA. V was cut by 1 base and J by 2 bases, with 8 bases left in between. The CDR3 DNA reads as TGCAGCGTTGAAGTGTCAGTACAAGAGACCCAGTACTTC. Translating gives CSVEVSVQETQYF.

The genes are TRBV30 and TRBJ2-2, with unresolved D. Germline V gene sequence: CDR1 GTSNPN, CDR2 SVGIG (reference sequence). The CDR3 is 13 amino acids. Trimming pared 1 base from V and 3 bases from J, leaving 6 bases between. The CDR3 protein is CAWSGYHTGELFF. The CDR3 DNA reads TGTGCCTGGAGTGGCTACCACACCGGGGAGCTGTTTTTT.